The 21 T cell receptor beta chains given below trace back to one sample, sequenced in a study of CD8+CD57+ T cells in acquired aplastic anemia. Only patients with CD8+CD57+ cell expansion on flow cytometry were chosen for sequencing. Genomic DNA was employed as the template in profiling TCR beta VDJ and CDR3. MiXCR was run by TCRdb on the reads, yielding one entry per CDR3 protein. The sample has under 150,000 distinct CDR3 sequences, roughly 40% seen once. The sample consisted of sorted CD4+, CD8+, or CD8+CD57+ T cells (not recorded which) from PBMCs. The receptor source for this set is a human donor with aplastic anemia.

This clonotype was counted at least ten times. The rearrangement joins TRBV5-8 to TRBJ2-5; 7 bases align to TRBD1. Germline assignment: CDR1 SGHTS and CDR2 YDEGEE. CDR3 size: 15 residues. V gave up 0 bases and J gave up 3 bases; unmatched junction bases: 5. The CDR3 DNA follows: TGTGCCAGCAGCTTGGGACTAACAGGGGAAGAGACCCAGTACTTC. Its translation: CASSLGLTGEETQYF. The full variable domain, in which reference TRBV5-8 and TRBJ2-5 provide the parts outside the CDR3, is EAGVTQSPTHLIKTRGQQATLRCSPISGHTSVYWYQQALGLGLQFLLWYDEGEERNRGNFPPRFSGRQFPNYSSELNVNALELEDSALYLCASSLGLTGEETQYFGPGTRLLVL.

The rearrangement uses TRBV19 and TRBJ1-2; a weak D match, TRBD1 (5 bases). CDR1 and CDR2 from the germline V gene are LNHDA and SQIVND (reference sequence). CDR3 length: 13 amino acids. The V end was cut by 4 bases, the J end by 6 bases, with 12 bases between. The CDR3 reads CASSTRDGDGYTF. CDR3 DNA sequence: TGTGCCAGTAGTACTCGGGACGGGGATGGCTACACCTTC.

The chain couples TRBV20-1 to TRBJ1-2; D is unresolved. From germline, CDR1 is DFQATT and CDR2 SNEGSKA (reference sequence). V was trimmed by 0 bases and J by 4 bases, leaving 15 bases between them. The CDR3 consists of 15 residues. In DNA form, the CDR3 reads TGCAGTGCTAGAGATTCGGCAGCCCTAGGCTATGGCTACACCTTC. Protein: CSARDSAALGYGYTF.

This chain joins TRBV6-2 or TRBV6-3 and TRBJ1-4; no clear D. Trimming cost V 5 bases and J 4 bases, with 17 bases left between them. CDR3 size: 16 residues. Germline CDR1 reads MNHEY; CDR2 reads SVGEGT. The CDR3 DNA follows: TGTGCCAGCAGTCCCGGGCCCATCTCAGATAATGAAAAACTGTTTTTT. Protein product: CASSPGPISDNEKLFF.

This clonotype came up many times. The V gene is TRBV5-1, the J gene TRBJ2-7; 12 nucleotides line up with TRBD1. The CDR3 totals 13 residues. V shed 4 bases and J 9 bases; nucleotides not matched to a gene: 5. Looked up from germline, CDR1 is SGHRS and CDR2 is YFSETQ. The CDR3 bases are TGCGCCAGCAGCCCTGGGACAGGGGGCGGGCAGTACTTC. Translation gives CASSPGTGGGQYF. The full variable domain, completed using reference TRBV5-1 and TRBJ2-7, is KAGVTQTPRYLIKTRGQQVTLSCSPISGHRSVSWYQQTPGQGLQFLFEYFSETQRNKGNFPGRFSGRQFSNSRSEMNVSTLELGDSALYLCASSPGTGGGQYFGPGTRLTVT.

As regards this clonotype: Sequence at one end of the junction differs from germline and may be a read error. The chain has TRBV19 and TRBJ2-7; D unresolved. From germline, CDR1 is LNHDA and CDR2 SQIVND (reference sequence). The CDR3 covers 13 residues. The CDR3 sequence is CASSITSSSEQYF. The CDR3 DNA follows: TGTGCCAGTAGTATCACTTCATCCTCCGAGCAGTACTTC. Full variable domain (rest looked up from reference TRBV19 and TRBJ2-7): DGGITQSPKYLFRKEGQNVTLSCEQNLNHDAMYWYRQDPGQGLRLIYYSQIVNDFQKGDIAEGYSVSREKKESFPLTVTSAQKNPTAFYLCASSITSSSEQYFGPGTRLTVT.

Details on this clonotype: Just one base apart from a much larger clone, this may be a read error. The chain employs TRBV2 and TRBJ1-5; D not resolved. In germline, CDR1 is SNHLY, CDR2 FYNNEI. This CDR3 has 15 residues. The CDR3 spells CASSITGRRDQSQHF. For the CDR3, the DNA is TGTGCCAGCAGCATTACGGGCAGGAGGGATCAGTCCCAGCATTTT.

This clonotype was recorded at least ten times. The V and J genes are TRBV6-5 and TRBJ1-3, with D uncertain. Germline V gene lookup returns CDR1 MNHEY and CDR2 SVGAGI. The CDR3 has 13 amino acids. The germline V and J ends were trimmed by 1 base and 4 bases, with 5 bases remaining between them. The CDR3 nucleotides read TGTGCCAGCAGTTACTTGGGCGGAAACACCATATATTTT. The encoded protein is CASSYLGGNTIYF.

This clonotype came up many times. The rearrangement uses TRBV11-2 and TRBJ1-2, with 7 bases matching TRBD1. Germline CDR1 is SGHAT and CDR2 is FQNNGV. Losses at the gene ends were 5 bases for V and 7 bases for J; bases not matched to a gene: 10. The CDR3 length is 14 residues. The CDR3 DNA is TGTGCCAGCAGCCTCCCTCAGGGGGTAGGTGGCTACACCTTC. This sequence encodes CASSLPQGVGGYTF.

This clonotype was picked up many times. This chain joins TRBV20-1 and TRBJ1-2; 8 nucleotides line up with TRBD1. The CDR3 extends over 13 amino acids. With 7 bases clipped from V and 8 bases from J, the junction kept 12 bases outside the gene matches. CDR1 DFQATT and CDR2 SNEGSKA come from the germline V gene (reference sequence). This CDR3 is CSVNKPGTGGYTF. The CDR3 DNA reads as TGCAGTGTTAACAAACCCGGGACAGGAGGCTACACCTTC.

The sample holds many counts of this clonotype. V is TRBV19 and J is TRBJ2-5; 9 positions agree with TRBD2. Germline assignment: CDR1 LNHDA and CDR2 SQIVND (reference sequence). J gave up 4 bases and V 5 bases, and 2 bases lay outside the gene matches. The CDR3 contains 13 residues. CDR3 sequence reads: CASSVSGGETQYF. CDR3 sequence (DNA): TGTGCCAGTAGTGTTAGCGGGGGAGAGACCCAGTACTTC.

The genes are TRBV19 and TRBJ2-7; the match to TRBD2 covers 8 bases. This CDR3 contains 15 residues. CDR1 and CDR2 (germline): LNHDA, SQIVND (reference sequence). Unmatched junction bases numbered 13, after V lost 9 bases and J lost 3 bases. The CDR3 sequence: CASTPGGDLSYEQYF. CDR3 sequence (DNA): TGTGCCAGCACCCCGGGGGGGGACCTAAGCTACGAGCAGTACTTC.

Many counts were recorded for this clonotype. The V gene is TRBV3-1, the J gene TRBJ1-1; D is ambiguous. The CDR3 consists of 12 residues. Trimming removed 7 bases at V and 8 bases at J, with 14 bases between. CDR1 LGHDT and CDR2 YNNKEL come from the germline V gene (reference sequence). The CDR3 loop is CASTPREGEAFF. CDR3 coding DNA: TGTGCCAGCACCCCTAGGGAAGGGGAAGCTTTCTTT.

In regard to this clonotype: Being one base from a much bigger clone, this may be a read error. This CDR3 is CAGSRDSLGGYAF. The CDR3 DNA sequence: TGTGCCGGCAGCCGGGACAGTTTGGGAGGCTACGCCTTC. The V gene is TRBV7-8, the J gene TRBJ1-2; 7 positions match TRBD1. In germline, CDR1 is SGHVS, CDR2 FQNEAQ. CDR3 length: 13 residues.

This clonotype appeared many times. CDR3 sequence (DNA): TGTGCCAGCAGCCAAGATCCCAGCACAGATACGCAGTATTTT. As protein: CASSQDPSTDTQYF. V usage is TRBV3-1 and J usage is TRBJ2-3, with D hard to call. V lost 0 bases to trimming and J lost 0 bases, with 4 bases between them. Germline CDR1 LGHDT, CDR2 YNNKEL (reference sequence). The length of the CDR3 is 14 residues.

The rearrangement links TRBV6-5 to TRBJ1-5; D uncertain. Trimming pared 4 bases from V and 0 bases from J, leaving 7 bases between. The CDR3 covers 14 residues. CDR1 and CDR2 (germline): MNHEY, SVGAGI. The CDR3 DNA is TGTGCCAGCAGTTCGGACGGTAGCAATCAGCCCCAGCATTTT. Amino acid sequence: CASSSDGSNQPQHF.

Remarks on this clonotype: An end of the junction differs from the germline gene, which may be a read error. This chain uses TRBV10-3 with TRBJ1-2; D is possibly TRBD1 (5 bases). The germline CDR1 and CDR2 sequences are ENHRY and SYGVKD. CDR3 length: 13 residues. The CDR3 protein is CAISSGLDYGYAF. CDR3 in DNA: TGTGCCATCAGTTCAGGGTTAGACTATGGCTACGCCTTC.

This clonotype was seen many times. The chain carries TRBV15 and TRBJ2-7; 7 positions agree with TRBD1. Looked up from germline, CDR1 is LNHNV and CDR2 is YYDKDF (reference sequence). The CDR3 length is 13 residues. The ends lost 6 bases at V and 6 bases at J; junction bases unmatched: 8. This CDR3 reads CATRRQGESEQYF. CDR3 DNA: TGTGCCACCAGAAGACAGGGCGAGTCCGAGCAGTACTTC.

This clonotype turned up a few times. CDR3 sequence (DNA): TGTGCCAGCAGCGTAGGGACAGCGAATCAGCCCCAGCATTTT. Amino acid sequence: CASSVGTANQPQHF. The chain carries TRBV9 and TRBJ1-5, with a weak D call TRBD1 (6 bases). V was shortened by 0 bases and J by 4 bases, with 8 bases between the two germline ends. The CDR3 runs 14 residues. In germline, CDR1 is SGDLS, CDR2 YYNGEE.

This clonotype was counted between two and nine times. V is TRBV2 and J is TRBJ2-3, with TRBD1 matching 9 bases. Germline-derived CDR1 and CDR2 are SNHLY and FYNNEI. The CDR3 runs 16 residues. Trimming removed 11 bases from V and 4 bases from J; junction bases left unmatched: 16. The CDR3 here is CARTHARDRASDTQYF. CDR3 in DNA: TGTGCCCGCACCCACGCCCGGGACAGGGCTTCAGATACGCAGTATTTT.

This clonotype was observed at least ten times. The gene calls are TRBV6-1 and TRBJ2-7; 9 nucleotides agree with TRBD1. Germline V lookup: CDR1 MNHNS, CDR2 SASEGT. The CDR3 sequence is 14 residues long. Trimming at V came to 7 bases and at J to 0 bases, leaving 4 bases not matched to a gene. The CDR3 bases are TGTGCCAGCACCCCGACAGGGGGCTCCTACGAGCAGTACTTC. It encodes CASTPTGGSYEQYF.